This T cell receptor (beta chain) was found in a study of CD8 T cells in ankylosing spondylitis (dated by TCRdb to the late 2010s). At the level of the whole study: T cell receptor beta repertoires were profiled in healthy donors and ankylosing spondylitis patients so that disease-linked TCR variants could be found. The full study cohort comprised about 24 ankylosing spondylitis patients and over a hundred healthy donors. Samples of peripheral blood were taken, and for ankylosing spondylitis patients, synovial fluid was collected as well. General findings and caveats noted by the study authors: Blood from ankylosing spondylitis patients appeared to be characterized by a TCR beta motif made up of under ten highly homologous amino acid variants. Some TCR beta motif variants had previously been reported in synovial fluid and blood of reactive arthritis patients, which suggested common disease-initiation mechanisms. Significant enrichment of the disease-linked clones was reported in matched synovial fluid samples from ankylosing spondylitis patients. The disease-linked clones had a CD8+ phenotype and were found at relatively low frequencies in peripheral blood.

V and J are trimmed by 4 bases and 5 bases, and the gene matches miss 6 bases of the junction. The germline V gene (reference sequence) sets CDR1 to DFQATT and CDR2 to SNEGSKA. The cysteine opens and the phenylalanine closes a CDR3 of 14 amino acids. The kept DNA is CDR3 alone, 42 bases in frame from the first base. The instrument was an Illumina HiSeq 2500. Quantitative 5'-RACE with molecular barcodes was the method used to prepare the TCR beta libraries. Per the source publication's procedure: Disease-linked TCR variants were identified with a new computational method built on a probabilistic model of VDJ rearrangement. Through fastp at Q25 and MiXCR, TCRdb rebuilt clones from the public reads, retaining in-frame beta chains. Each record represents a unique CDR3 protein, reported with the most common genes and DNA among its rows. The V and J calls follow TCRdb's processing rather than the paper's. Recorded for this sample are about 540,000 distinct CDR3 sequences; about 13% of them occurred a single time. Under 7.5% of the sample belongs to the ten largest clones.

On this clonotype: Its antigen remains unidentified. No base quality information exists; no much larger clone differs at one position.

The sequence was collected from a male donor with ankylosing spondylitis. This chain joins TRBV20-1 to TRBJ2-3, and TRBD2 aligns with 10 junction nucleotides. Sequencing was carried out using blood, either unsorted or a sorted T cell fraction (not recorded which). The CDR3 protein sequence reads: CSATDSGRKDTQYF. Read as DNA, the sequence is TGCAGTGCTACCGATAGCGGGAGGAAAGATACGCAGTATTTT.